This TCR beta chain is drawn from a study of early T cells in non-severe SARS-CoV-2 infection. Background on the study: Sequenced bulk RNA came from whole blood that was unsorted, and chains were unpaired.

This clonotype was recorded at least ten times. The antigen is not known. Study-wide results and caveats: There was a bias toward anti-spike CD8 responses in VDJdb matching, which missed private and CD4 specificities.

Each single cDNA molecule received a unique molecular identifier. Each CDR3 protein is one row after TCRdb ran MiXCR on the 5' RACE reads. The sample consists of about 70,000 distinct CDR3 sequences, roughly an eighth of them appearing once. The CDR3 covers 14 residues. Trimming took 5 bases from V and 4 from J; bases not matched to a gene: 6. Per the germline V gene, CDR1 is SGHAT and CDR2 is FQNNGV. The receptor comes from an adult who was a healthcare worker with PCR-confirmed SARS-CoV-2 infection or an uninfected control (not recorded which). The sequencing sample was made of whole blood. The chain carries TRBV11-2 and TRBJ1-1; 8 bases line up with TRBD1. Here the CDR3 DNA reads TGTGCCAGCAGCCCAGGGGGCGCGGGCACTGAAGCTTTCTTT. Its translation: CASSPGGAGTEAFF.